This T cell receptor beta chain was observed in a study of blood T cell repertoires in COVID-19 (dated by TCRdb to about 2020). Background on the whole study: The collaborator samples originated in the United States, Italy and Spain and spanned the acute and convalescent phases of COVID-19. The material from the prospective study consisted of cDNA or gDNA derived from T cells, B-cell-depleted T cells, or PBMCs. Deeply sampled blood TCRbeta repertoires from subjects exposed to, actively infected with, or recovered from COVID-19 were included in the dataset. Nearly every sample came with metadata listing a de-identified subject ID, COVID-19 status, age in years and sex. The repertoires were released in a freely available public database intended as a resource for research on the immune response to SARS-CoV-2. Where available, HLA class I and class II types were obtained from metadata supplied by the sample provider rather than from assay-based typing. The samples were drawn from the first 160 participants of the ongoing ImmuneRACE study and from roughly 1,300 subjects provided by 6 global collaborators. The research as a whole found: Clinical and demographic metadata were provided uncurated, with the amount varying by source and participant.

TCRbeta CDR3 regions were amplified from genomic DNA using the immunoSEQ Assay, a bias-controlled multiplex PCR. Under the source paper's analysis protocol: The number of nucleated cells in each sample was estimated by amplification of reference gene primers within the assay. To quantify the absolute abundance of each unique TCRbeta CDR3 rearrangement, sequence reads were collapsed and filtered. For each sample, productive Simpson clonality was calculated by taking the square root of Simpson's diversity index across productive rearrangements. The immuneACCESS repertoire file appears here via TCRdb, limited to in-frame rearrangements. These files lack a portion of the clones; in checked studies, under half of the deficit traces to unresolved V genes, and the cause of the others is not known. V and J calls and clone size are those listed in that table; D and trimming were worked out from the DNA. The sample profile shows 30,000 to 45,000 clones; around 78% of them were found once. The top ten clones comprise 33% of the sample.

Collaborating institutions collected whole blood in K2EDTA tubes following their own protocols. For TCRbeta analysis, collaborator samples were shipped as frozen whole blood, as isolated PBMCs, or as DNA extracted from either sample type. Taken from the germline V gene, the CDR1 and CDR2 loops are LGHNA and YSLEER. The trim is 0 bases for V and 5 bases for J, with a gap of 7 bases between the germline ends. The CDR3 holds 13 amino acids from the cysteine to the phenylalanine. Only CDR3 DNA remains: 39 bases, in frame from the first base. With regard to this clone: No antigen is known for it. Qualities for individual bases were not recorded, and no much larger clone is one base off.

This receptor was identified in a man aged 55 to 70 with acute or convalescent COVID-19. The chain couples TRBV4-3 to TRBJ2-5; no D segment can be confidently identified. Sequenced sample: peripheral blood. The nucleotides read TGCGCCAGCAGCCAAGACTGGCGGGAGACCCAGTACTTC. Its protein product is CASSQDWRETQYF.